This TCR beta chain was obtained from a study of T cell responses to AZD1222 COVID-19 vaccine. The CDR3 runs to 14 residues. Looked up from germline, CDR1 is MDHEN and CDR2 is SYDVKM. With 7 bases removed from V and 3 bases from J, the gap between germline ends came to 10 bases. This clone was seen a few times. Generated by immunoSEQ multiplex PCR, the TCRdb table keeps only in-frame clones and is missing some. The sample holds over 100,000 clones, roughly 90% seen once. This chain joins TRBV28 and TRBJ1-6; D is uncertain. Sequencing was performed on peripheral blood, taken on day 0 of AZD1222 vaccination. The receptor was derived from an adult in good health. CDR3 region: CASILRLYNSPLHF. The DNA of the CDR3 is TGTGCCAGCATCCTCAGGCTCTATAATTCACCCCTCCACTTT.